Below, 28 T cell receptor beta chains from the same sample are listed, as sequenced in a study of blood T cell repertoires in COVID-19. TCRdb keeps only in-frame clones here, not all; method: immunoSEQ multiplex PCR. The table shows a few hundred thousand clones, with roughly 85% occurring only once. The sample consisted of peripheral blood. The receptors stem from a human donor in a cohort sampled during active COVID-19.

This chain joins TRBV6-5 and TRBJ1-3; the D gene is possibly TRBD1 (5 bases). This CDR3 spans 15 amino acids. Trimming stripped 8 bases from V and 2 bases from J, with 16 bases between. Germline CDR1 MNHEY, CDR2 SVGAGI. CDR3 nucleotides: TGTGCCAGCGGGAACCGGGGGTTTGCTGGAAACACCATATATTTT. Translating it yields CASGNRGFAGNTIYF.

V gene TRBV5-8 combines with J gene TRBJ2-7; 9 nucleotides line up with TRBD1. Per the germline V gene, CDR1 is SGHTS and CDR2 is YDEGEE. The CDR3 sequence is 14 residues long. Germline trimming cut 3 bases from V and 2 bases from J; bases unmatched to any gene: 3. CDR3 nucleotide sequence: TGTGCCAGCAGCTGGGACAGGGAAACCTACGAGCAGTACTTC. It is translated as CASSWDRETYEQYF.

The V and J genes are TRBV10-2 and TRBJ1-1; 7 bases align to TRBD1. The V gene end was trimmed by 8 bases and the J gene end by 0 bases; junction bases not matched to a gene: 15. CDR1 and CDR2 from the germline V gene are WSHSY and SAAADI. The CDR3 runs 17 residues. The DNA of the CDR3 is TGCGCCAGCCTAAAGGGGGCGGGGGGTAAGATGAACACTGAAGCTTTCTTT. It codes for CASLKGAGGKMNTEAFF.

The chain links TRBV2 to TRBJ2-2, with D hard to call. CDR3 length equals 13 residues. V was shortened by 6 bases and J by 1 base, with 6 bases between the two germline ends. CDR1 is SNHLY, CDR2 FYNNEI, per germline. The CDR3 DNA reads TGTGCCAGCAGGATAGAGAACACCGGGGAGCTGTTTTTT. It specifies CASRIENTGELFF.

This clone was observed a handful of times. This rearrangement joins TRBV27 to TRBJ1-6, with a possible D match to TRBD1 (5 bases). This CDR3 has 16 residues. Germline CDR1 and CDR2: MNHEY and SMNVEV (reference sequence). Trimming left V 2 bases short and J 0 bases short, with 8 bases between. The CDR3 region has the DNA TGTGCCAGCAGTTTAATGGGGGGCTCCTATAATTCACCCCTCCACTTT. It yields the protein CASSLMGGSYNSPLHF.

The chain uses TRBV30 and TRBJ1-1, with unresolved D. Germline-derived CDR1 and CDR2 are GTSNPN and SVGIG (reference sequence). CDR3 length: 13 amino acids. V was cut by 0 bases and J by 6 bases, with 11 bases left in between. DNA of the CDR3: TGTGCCTGGAGTGTAGGTGGGGAGGCTGAAGCTTTCTTT. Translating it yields CAWSVGGEAEAFF. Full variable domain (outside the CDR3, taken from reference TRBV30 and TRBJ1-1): SQTIHQWPATLVQPVGSPLSLECTVEGTSNPNLYWYRQAAGRGLQLLFYSVGIGQISSEVPQNLSASRPQDRQFILSSKKLLLSDSGFYLCAWSVGGEAEAFFGQGTRLTVV.

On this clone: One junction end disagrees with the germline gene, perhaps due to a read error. The DNA of the CDR3 is TGTGCCAGGGCGCCGGGACAGGGAAACTACGGCTACACCTTC. Amino acids: CARAPGQGNYGYTF. The rearrangement links TRBV2 to TRBJ1-2; 9 bases align to TRBD1. This CDR3 spans 14 amino acids. From germline, CDR1 is SNHLY and CDR2 FYNNEI. Using reference TRBV2 and TRBJ1-2 for the parts outside the CDR3, the full variable domain is EPEVTQTPSHQVTQMGQEVILRCVPISNHLYFYWYRQILGQKVEFLVSFYNNEISEKSEIFDDQFSVERPDGSNFTLKIRSTKLEDSAMYFCARAPGQGNYGYTFGSGTRLTVV.

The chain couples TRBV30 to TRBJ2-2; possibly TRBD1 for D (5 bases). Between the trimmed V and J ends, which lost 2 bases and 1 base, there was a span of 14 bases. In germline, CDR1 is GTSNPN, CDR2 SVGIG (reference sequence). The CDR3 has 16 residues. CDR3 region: CAWSPTGEWNTGELFF. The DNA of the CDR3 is TGTGCCTGGAGTCCAACAGGTGAATGGAACACCGGGGAGCTGTTTTTT.

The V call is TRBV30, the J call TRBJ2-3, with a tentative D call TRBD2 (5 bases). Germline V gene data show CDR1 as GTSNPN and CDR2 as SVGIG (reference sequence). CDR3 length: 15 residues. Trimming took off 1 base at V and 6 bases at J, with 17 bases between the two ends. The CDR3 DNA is TGTGCCTGGAGTGGAGGACTCCCTCACCCGGATACGCAGTATTTT. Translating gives CAWSGGLPHPDTQYF. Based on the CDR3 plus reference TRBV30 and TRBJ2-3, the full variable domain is SQTIHQWPATLVQPVGSPLSLECTVEGTSNPNLYWYRQAAGRGLQLLFYSVGIGQISSEVPQNLSASRPQDRQFILSSKKLLLSDSGFYLCAWSGGLPHPDTQYFGPGTRLTVL.

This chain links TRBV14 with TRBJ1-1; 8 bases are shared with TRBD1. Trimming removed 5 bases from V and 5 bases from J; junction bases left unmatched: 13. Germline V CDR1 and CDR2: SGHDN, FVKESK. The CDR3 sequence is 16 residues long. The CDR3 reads CASSRQGAGFWTEAFF. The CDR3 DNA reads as TGTGCCAGCAGCAGGCAGGGGGCCGGGTTCTGGACTGAAGCTTTCTTT. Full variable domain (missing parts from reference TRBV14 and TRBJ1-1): EAGVTQFPSHSVIEKGQTVTLRCDPISGHDNLYWYRRVMGKEIKFLLHFVKESKQDESGMPNNRFLAERTGGTYSTLKVQPAELEDSGVYFCASSRQGAGFWTEAFFGQGTRLTVV.

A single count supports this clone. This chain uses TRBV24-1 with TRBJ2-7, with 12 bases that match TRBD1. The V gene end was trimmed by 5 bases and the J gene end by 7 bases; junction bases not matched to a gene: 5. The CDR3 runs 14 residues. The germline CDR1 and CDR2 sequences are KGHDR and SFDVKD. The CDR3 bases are TGTGCCACCAGTGCGGGACAGGGGGCGAGGGAGCAGTACTTC. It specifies CATSAGQGAREQYF.

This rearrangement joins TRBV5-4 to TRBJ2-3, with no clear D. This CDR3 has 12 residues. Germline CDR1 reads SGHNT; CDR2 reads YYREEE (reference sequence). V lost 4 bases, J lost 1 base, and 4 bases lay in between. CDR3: CASSRGTDTQYF. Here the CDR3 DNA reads TGTGCCAGCAGCCGGGGCACAGATACGCAGTATTTT.

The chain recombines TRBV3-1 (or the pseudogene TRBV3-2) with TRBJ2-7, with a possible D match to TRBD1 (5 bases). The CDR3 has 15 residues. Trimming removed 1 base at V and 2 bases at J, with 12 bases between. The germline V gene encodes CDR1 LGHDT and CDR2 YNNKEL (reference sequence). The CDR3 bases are TGTGCCAGCAGCCAAGGTCCAGGGATCGCCTACGAGCAGTACTTC. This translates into CASSQGPGIAYEQYF.

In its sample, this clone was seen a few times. The CDR3 region has the DNA TGTGCCAGGGAGACGCGAGAAAACACCATATATTTT. It translates to CARETRENTIYF. V is TRBV25-1 and J is TRBJ1-3; D not resolved. Germline lookup yields CDR1 MGHDK and CDR2 SYGVNS. CDR3 length equals 12 residues. Trimming pared 9 bases from V and 6 bases from J, leaving 12 bases between.

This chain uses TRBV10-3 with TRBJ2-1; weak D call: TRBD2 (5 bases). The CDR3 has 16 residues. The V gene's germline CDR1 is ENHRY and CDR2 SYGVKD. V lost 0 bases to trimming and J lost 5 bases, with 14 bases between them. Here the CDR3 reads CAISESVALRNNEQFF. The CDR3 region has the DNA TGTGCCATCAGTGAGTCCGTAGCGCTGAGGAACAATGAGCAGTTCTTC.

In nucleotides, the CDR3 is TGTGCCAGCAGCCGGAGGGGGCTGGGCTATGGCTACACCTTC. It codes for CASSRRGLGYGYTF. The V and J genes are TRBV5-6 and TRBJ1-2; 7 positions match TRBD1. The V and J ends lost 4 bases and 4 bases, in that order; junction bases with no gene match: 7. CDR1 SGHDT and CDR2 YYEEEE come from the germline V gene. The CDR3 covers 14 residues.

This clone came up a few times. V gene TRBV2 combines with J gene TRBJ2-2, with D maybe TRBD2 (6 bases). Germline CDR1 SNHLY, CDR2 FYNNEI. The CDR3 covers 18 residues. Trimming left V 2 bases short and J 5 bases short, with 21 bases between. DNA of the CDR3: TGTGCCAGCAGTGAAACATTCGCCAGGAGGGGTGCGACCGGGGAGCTGTTTTTT. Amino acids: CASSETFARRGATGELFF.

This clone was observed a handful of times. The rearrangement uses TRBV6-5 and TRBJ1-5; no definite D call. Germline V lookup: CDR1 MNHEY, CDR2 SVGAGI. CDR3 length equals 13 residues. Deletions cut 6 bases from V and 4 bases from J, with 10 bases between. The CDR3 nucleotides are TGTGCCAGCAGCCGATTACAGAATCAGCCCCAGCATTTT. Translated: CASSRLQNQPQHF.

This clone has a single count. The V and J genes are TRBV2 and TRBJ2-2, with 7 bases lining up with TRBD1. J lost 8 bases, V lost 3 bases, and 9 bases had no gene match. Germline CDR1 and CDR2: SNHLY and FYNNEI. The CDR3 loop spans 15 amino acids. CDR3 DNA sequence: TGTGCCAGCAGTGAGGGGGACAGAGGAACTGGGGAGCTGTTTTTT. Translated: CASSEGDRGTGELFF. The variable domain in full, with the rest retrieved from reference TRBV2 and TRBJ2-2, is EPEVTQTPSHQVTQMGQEVILRCVPISNHLYFYWYRQILGQKVEFLVSFYNNEISEKSEIFDDQFSVERPDGSNFTLKIRSTKLEDSAMYFCASSEGDRGTGELFFGEGSRLTVL.

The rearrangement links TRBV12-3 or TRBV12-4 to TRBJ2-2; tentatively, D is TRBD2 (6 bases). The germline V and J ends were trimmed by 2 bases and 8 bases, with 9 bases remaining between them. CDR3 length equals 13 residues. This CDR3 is CASSLPGGGELFF. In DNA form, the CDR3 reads TGTGCCAGCAGTTTACCAGGAGGGGGGGAGCTGTTTTTT.

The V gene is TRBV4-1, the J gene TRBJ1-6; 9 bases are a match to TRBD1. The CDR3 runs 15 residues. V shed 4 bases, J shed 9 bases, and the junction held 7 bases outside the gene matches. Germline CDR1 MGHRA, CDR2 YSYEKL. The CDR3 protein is CASSPGQGSGSPLHF. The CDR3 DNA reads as TGCGCCAGCAGCCCGGGACAGGGTTCGGGTTCACCCCTCCACTTT.

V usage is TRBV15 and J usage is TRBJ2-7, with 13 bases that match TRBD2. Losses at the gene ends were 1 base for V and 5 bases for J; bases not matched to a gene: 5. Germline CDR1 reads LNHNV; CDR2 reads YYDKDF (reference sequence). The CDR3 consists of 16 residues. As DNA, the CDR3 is TGTGCCACCAGCAGAGCGGGACTAGCGGGGATAAACGAGCAGTACTTC. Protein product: CATSRAGLAGINEQYF.

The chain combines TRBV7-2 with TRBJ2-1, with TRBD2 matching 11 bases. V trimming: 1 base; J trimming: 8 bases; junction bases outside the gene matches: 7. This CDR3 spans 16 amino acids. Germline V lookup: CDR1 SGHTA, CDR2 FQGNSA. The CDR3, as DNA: TGTGCCAGCAGCTTAGTGGCTAGCGGGGGGTCTCATGAGCAGTTCTTC. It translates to CASSLVASGGSHEQFF.

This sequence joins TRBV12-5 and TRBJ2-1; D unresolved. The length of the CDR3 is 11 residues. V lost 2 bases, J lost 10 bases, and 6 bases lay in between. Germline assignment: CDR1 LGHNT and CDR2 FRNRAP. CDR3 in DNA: TGTGCTAGTGGTTTGCGGAGAGAGCAGTTCTTC. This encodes CASGLRREQFF.

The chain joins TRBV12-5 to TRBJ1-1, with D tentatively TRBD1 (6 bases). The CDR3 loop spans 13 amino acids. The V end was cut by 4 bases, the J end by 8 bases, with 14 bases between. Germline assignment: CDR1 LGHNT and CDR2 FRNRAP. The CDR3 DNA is TGTGCTAGTGGTTCGTCGACCGGGACAGAAGCTTTCTTT. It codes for CASGSSTGTEAFF.

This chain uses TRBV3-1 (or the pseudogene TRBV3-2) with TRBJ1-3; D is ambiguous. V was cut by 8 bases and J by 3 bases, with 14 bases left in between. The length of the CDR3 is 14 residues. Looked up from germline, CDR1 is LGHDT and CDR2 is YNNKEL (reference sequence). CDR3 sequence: CASLQRGVGNTIYF. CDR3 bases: TGTGCCAGCCTCCAACGGGGTGTTGGAAACACCATATATTTT.

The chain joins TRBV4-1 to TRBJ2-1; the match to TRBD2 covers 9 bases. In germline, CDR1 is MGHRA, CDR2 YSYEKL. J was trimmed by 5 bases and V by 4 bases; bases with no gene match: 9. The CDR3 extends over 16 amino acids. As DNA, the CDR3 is TGCGCCAGCAGCCCCCGGGTAGCGGGGGATAACAATGAGCAGTTCTTC. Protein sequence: CASSPRVAGDNNEQFF.

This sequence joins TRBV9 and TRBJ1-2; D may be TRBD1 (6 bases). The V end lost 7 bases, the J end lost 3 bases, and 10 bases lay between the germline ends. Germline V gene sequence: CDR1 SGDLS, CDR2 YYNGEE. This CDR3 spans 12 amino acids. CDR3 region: CASGRQDYGYTF. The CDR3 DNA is TGTGCCAGCGGCCGACAGGACTATGGCTACACCTTC. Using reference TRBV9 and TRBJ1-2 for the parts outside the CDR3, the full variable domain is DSGVTQTPKHLITATGQRVTLRCSPRSGDLSVYWYQQSLDQGLQFLIQYYNGEERAKGNILERFSAQQFPDLHSELNLSSLELGDSALYFCASGRQDYGYTFGSGTRLTVV.